The 10 T cell receptor beta chains reported below all come from one sample, sequenced in a study of OX40 agonist ivuxolimab in advanced cancers. TCRdb's table, derived via immunoSEQ multiplex PCR, lists solely in-frame clones and lacks some. The table records tens of thousands of clones, about 94% of them present only once. The sample was CD4+ or CD8+ T cells sorted from blood, taken in a trial of the OX40 agonist ivuxolimab. The receptors stem from an adult with an advanced solid tumor such as melanoma, head and neck, liver or kidney cancer.

The chain carries TRBV19 and TRBJ1-5, with a possible D match to TRBD1 (6 bases). Per the germline V gene, CDR1 is LNHDA and CDR2 is SQIVND (reference sequence). This CDR3 contains 16 residues. V shed 6 bases and J shed 0 bases, with 15 bases lying between them. Here the CDR3 DNA reads TGTGCCAGTAGCCAGGGGACCAGCCCTAGCAATCAGCCCCAGCATTTT. It specifies CASSQGTSPSNQPQHF.

This clone was counted a few times. This chain uses TRBV7-6 with TRBJ2-3; D gene ambiguous. Trimming took off 5 bases at V and 8 bases at J, with 11 bases between the two ends. The CDR3 runs to 12 residues. CDR1 SGHVS and CDR2 FNYEAQ come from the germline V gene. CDR3: CASSPGTSTQYF. The CDR3 coding sequence is TGTGCCAGCAGCCCTGGAACGAGTACGCAGTATTTT.

The V call is TRBV7-9, the J call TRBJ2-7; TRBD1 might be the D (5 bases). Per germline, CDR1 SEHNR and CDR2 FQNEAQ (reference sequence). The V end lost 2 bases, the J end lost 0 bases, and 11 bases lay between the germline ends. The CDR3 length is 15 residues. The CDR3 DNA reads TGTGCCAGCAGCTTATCAGGGATTAGCTCCTACGAGCAGTACTTC. Its translation: CASSLSGISSYEQYF.

This clone was counted a single time. The chain is built from TRBV6-5 and TRBJ1-2; TRBD1 aligns across 8 bases. Germline V lookup: CDR1 MNHEY, CDR2 SVGAGI. The junction had 7 bases not matched to a gene; V was cut back by 0 bases and J by 7 bases. CDR3 length: 15 residues. As DNA, the CDR3 is TGTGCCAGCAGTTACTCGATACAGGGGGAGGCTGGCTACACCTTC. Protein: CASSYSIQGEAGYTF.

The chain employs TRBV12-5 and TRBJ2-1, with 11 bases that match TRBD2. Trimming at V came to 1 base and at J to 2 bases, leaving 4 bases not matched to a gene. Germline CDR1 reads LGHNT; CDR2 reads FRNRAP. This CDR3 has 17 amino acids. CDR3 sequence (DNA): TGTGCTAGTGGTTTGGAATCACTAGCGGGAGCCTACAATGAGCAGTTCTTC. As protein: CASGLESLAGAYNEQFF.

This chain links TRBV5-1 with TRBJ2-1; D uncertain. The germline CDR1 and CDR2 sequences are SGHRS and YFSETQ. This CDR3 contains 14 residues. V was trimmed by 4 bases and J by 6 bases, leaving 14 bases between them. DNA for the CDR3: TGCGCCAGCAGCCCCCGGGTCTCGTTCAATGAGCAGTTCTTC. As protein: CASSPRVSFNEQFF. Together with reference TRBV5-1 and TRBJ2-1, the CDR3 gives the full variable domain: KAGVTQTPRYLIKTRGQQVTLSCSPISGHRSVSWYQQTPGQGLQFLFEYFSETQRNKGNFPGRFSGRQFSNSRSEMNVSTLELGDSALYLCASSPRVSFNEQFFGPGTRLTVL.

J is TRBJ1-2 and V is TRBV19, with 8 bases lining up with TRBD1. The V gene end was trimmed by 0 bases and the J gene end by 5 bases; junction bases not matched to a gene: 11. CDR3 size: 17 residues. Germline V gives CDR1 LNHDA, CDR2 SQIVND (reference sequence). The DNA of the CDR3 is TGTGCCAGTAGTATAGACCCGACAGGGGTTGAGGTATATGGCTACACCTTC. Protein: CASSIDPTGVEVYGYTF.

The chain combines TRBV9 with TRBJ2-7; TRBD2 matches 9 bases. In germline, CDR1 is SGDLS, CDR2 YYNGEE. J lost 5 bases, V lost 2 bases, and 5 bases had no gene match. The CDR3 is made up of 14 amino acids. CDR3 sequence reads: CASSVAGGPHEQYF. The CDR3, as DNA: TGTGCCAGCAGCGTTGCGGGAGGGCCCCACGAGCAGTACTTC.

V gene TRBV5-4 combines with J gene TRBJ2-1; tentatively, D is TRBD1 (5 bases). Germline loops: CDR1 SGHNT, CDR2 YYREEE (reference sequence). V was cut by 5 bases and J by 9 bases, with 12 bases left in between. CDR3 length: 12 residues. The CDR3 reads CASSSGFSEQFF. For the CDR3, the DNA is TGTGCCAGCAGTTCAGGGTTCAGTGAGCAGTTCTTC.

The chain couples TRBV28 to TRBJ2-3, with TRBD1 matching over 9 bases. The germline CDR1 and CDR2 sequences are MDHEN and SYDVKM. The CDR3 length is 15 residues. After removal of 6 bases from V and 4 bases from J, the junction contained 8 bases not matched to a gene. CDR3 sequence: CASSSGQGPPDTQYF. CDR3 nucleotides: TGTGCCAGCAGCTCGGGACAGGGCCCACCAGATACGCAGTATTTT.